These 10 T cell receptor beta chains originate from one sample sequenced in a study of post-analysis software for immune sequencing data. Whole-study results and caveats: Patients carried roughly 5 TRBV segments more frequently than controls did, and TRBV5-6, TRBV5-1 and TRBV20-1 were among them.

Their antigens are not known. The library was made from cDNA and included unique molecular identifiers. TCRdb processed the PCR reads anew with MiXCR; each CDR3 protein has one entry. The repertoire holds approximately 250,000 distinct CDR3 sequences, with 30% to 45% as singletons. Source material: blood. These receptors were taken from a girl between 5 and 17 years old with multiple sclerosis.

This clonotype appeared a single time. The CDR3 reads CSAQRGEITDTQYF. The CDR3, as DNA: TGCAGTGCCCAAAGGGGGGAGATCACAGATACGCAGTATTTT. This chain joins TRBV20-1 and TRBJ2-3, with D perhaps TRBD1 or TRBD2 (6 bases each). This CDR3 is built from 14 residues. Trimming removed 6 bases from V and 2 bases from J, with 15 bases in between. The germline V gene encodes CDR1 DFQATT and CDR2 SNEGSKA (reference sequence).

The chain couples TRBV7-2 to TRBJ2-7, with D possibly being TRBD1 (6 bases). With 4 bases removed from V and 0 bases from J, the gap between germline ends came to 10 bases. This CDR3 is 14 amino acids long. Germline CDR1 and CDR2: SGHTA and FQGNSA. The CDR3 here is CASSWTDLSYEQYF. DNA for the CDR3: TGTGCCAGCAGCTGGACAGATCTCTCCTACGAGCAGTACTTC.

The genes are TRBV20-1 and TRBJ2-3; 14 nucleotides line up with TRBD2. Trimming removed 3 bases from V and 5 bases from J; junction bases left unmatched: 16. The CDR3 has 19 residues. The germline V gene has CDR1 DFQATT and CDR2 SNEGSKA (reference sequence). In nucleotides, the CDR3 is TGCAGTGCTAGGATCCCCGGACTAGCGGGGGGCCTACGCATAGATACGCAGTATTTT. This gives the protein CSARIPGLAGGLRIDTQYF.

This rearrangement joins TRBV7-2 to TRBJ2-2; D is unresolved. The CDR3 is 14 amino acids. Trimming pared 3 bases from V and 6 bases from J, leaving 11 bases between. Looked up from germline, CDR1 is SGHTA and CDR2 is FQGNSA. CDR3 nucleotides: TGTGCCAGCAGCTTTGTTGTAAGGTCCGGGGAGCTGTTTTTT. This gives the protein CASSFVVRSGELFF.

V usage is TRBV4-1 and J usage is TRBJ2-1; TRBD2 matches at 10 bases. The CDR3 runs 21 residues. V lost 1 base and J lost 5; bases outside the gene matches: 20. In germline, CDR1 is MGHRA, CDR2 YSYEKL. The CDR3 here is CASSQVIGTQRLAGINNEQFF. The CDR3 DNA sequence: TGCGCCAGCAGCCAAGTTATCGGAACCCAAAGACTAGCGGGCATCAACAATGAGCAGTTCTTC.

This clonotype was counted a few times. The chain couples TRBV7-6 to TRBJ1-4; no definite D call. The V gene lost 0 bases and the J gene lost 1 base, with 6 bases spanning the gap. This CDR3 is 15 amino acids long. Germline V gene sequence: CDR1 SGHVS, CDR2 FNYEAQ. CDR3 sequence reads: CASSLAPETNEKLFF. The CDR3, as DNA: TGTGCCAGCAGCTTAGCGCCAGAAACTAATGAAAAACTGTTTTTT.

This clonotype has ten or more counts. The chain has TRBV20-1 and TRBJ2-7; D is unclear. The V end lost 5 bases, the J end lost 7 bases, and 12 bases lay between the germline ends. Germline values: CDR1 DFQATT, CDR2 SNEGSKA (reference sequence). The CDR3 runs to 11 residues. The DNA of the CDR3 is TGCAGTGCTCCTTTCTTCGGGGAGCAGTACTTC. Residues: CSAPFFGEQYF.

This clonotype was observed many times. This chain uses TRBV20-1 with TRBJ2-3, with TRBD2 matching over 7 bases. From germline, CDR1 is DFQATT and CDR2 SNEGSKA (reference sequence). The CDR3 consists of 12 residues. With 7 bases clipped from V and 3 bases from J, the junction kept 4 bases outside the gene matches. The CDR3 loop reads CSGGSLTDTQYF. CDR3 in DNA: TGCAGTGGCGGGAGTCTAACAGATACGCAGTATTTT.

The V and J genes are TRBV20-1 and TRBJ2-5, with D tentatively TRBD2 (6 bases). CDR3 length: 13 residues. Germline V gene data show CDR1 as DFQATT and CDR2 as SNEGSKA (reference sequence). Trimming removed 6 bases from V and 2 bases from J, with 13 bases in between. For the CDR3, the DNA is TGCAGTGCGCGAGGGGACTTACAAGAGACCCAGTACTTC. It is translated as CSARGDLQETQYF.

The gene calls are TRBV5-6 and TRBJ1-1; no firm D call. CDR3 length: 13 amino acids. V was clipped by 7 bases and J by 1 base, with 11 bases between them. CDR1 is SGHDT and CDR2 is YYEEEE in the germline V gene. The CDR3 DNA reads TGTGCCAGCGGAGTAGCCTCGAACACTGAAGCTTTCTTT. It is translated as CASGVASNTEAFF.